This paragraph reports one T cell receptor beta chain. Its antigen is still unknown. There are no base qualities to consult, and no much larger clone falls within one base. Each collaborating institution followed its own protocols to collect whole blood in K2EDTA tubes. For TCRbeta analysis, collaborators shipped samples as frozen whole blood, isolated PBMCs, or DNA extracted from either of those sample types. TCRbeta CDR3 regions were amplified from genomic DNA by means of the immunoSEQ Assay, a bias-controlled multiplex PCR. The study's own analysis went as follows. Within the assay, amplification of reference gene primers was used to estimate how many nucleated cells each sample contained. Sequence reads were collapsed and filtered to measure the absolute abundance of every unique TCRbeta CDR3 rearrangement. For each sample, productive Simpson clonality was calculated as the square root of Simpson's diversity index over productive rearrangements. In TCRdb, the immuneACCESS table is reduced to in-frame sequences with V and J assigned. These tables do not hold every clone; where another copy was compared, an unresolved V gene accounts for under half, and the others remain unexplained. D and trimming come from the DNA, and the V and J calls and clone size come from that table. The sample table holds a few hundred thousand clones, of which roughly 84% were seen once. The ten top clones hold roughly 13% of the sample.

This entry is derived from a study of blood T cell repertoires in COVID-19 (dated by TCRdb to 2019 to 2021). About the full investigation: The collaborator samples originated in the United States, Italy and Spain and spanned the acute and convalescent phases of COVID-19. The material from the prospective study consisted of cDNA or gDNA derived from T cells, B-cell-depleted T cells, or PBMCs. The dataset comprised deeply sampled blood TCRbeta repertoires from subjects exposed to, actively infected with, or recovered from COVID-19. The repertoires were released in a freely available public database intended as a resource for research on the immune response to SARS-CoV-2. The samples were drawn from two sources: the first 160 participants of the ongoing ImmuneRACE study, and 1,000 to 1,500 subjects contributed by 6 global collaborators. Sample metadata almost always included a de-identified subject ID, COVID-19 status, age in years and sex. Where available, HLA class I and class II types were taken from metadata supplied by the sample provider and were not determined by assay-based typing. The paper's findings and limits, for the study overall: How much clinical and demographic metadata was included differed by source and by participant, and the metadata was provided uncurated.

V is trimmed back by 5 bases and J by 0 bases, and the junction contains 12 bases that no gene match accounts for. CDR3 length: 18 amino acids, cysteine to phenylalanine. Kept here is only the CDR3 DNA, which spans 54 bases and is read in frame from base 1. According to the germline V gene, CDR1 reads MRHNA and CDR2 reads SNTAGT. Sequencing was done on a sample of peripheral blood. The chain couples TRBV6-4 to TRBJ2-3; 9 middle bases align to TRBD2. This sequence was found in a human donor in a cohort sampled during active COVID-19. The nucleotide sequence is given as TGTGCCAGCAGTTCACAAGGGACTAGCCGGGGGAGCACAGATACGCAGTATTTT. Translated, this is CASSSQGTSRGSTDTQYF.